This T cell receptor (beta chain) originates from a study of shared clonotypes between healthy human individuals. The count of this clone is one. With V trimmed by 8 bases and J by 4 bases, 5 bases remained unmatched. The CDR3 runs to 13 residues. Looked up from germline, CDR1 is KGHSH and CDR2 is LQKENI. Profiling relied on immunoSEQ multiplex PCR, and the TCRdb table lists in-frame clones only, not all of them. In the table there are about 1.1 million clones, approximately 80% of which are singletons. Sequencing was performed on memory CD4+ T cells from PBMCs. The subset here: CD45RA-negative fraction. This sequence joins TRBV18 and TRBJ1-5; 7 nucleotides match TRBD1. The clonotype was recovered from a young man in good health. Some clones in this sample may be carry-over from other donors' samples. CDR3 in DNA: TGTGCCAGCCAAATGGACAGGAATCAGCCCCAGCATTTT. Its translation is CASQMDRNQPQHF.